The 8 T cell receptor beta chains given below trace back to one sample, sequenced in a study of T cell clones after liver transplantation (dated by TCRdb to the late 2010s). The time point label, read with the paper, signifies: pre-transplant. Libraries were constructed by the immunoSEQ multiplex PCR assay. TCRdb holds this immuneACCESS table with in-frame rearrangements only. Some clones are missing; in checked studies, unresolved V genes explain under half, and the rest has no known cause. The sample records roughly 97,000 clones, around 83% of which are singletons. About 0.89% of the sample is taken by the ten largest. This material consisted of CD4+ T cells from blood, taken before liver transplant. Source of these receptors: a human donor who received a liver transplant.

This chain connects TRBV15 to TRBJ1-4; no clear D gene. Germline assignment: CDR1 LNHNV and CDR2 YYDKDF (reference sequence). CDR3 length: 14 amino acids. Trimming left V 0 bases short and J 5 bases short, with 7 bases between. The CDR3: CATSRDLSNEKLFF. The CDR3 region has the DNA TGTGCCACCAGCAGAGACCTGTCCAATGAAAAACTGTTTTTT.

CDR3 region: CASSSGPRTTGNTIYF. CDR3 coding DNA: TGTGCCAGCAGTTCCGGACCCCGGACAACGGGAAACACCATATATTTT. The chain joins TRBV6-5 to TRBJ1-3; the D gene is possibly TRBD1 (5 bases). The V and J ends lost 4 bases and 4 bases respectively, with 17 bases between them. The CDR3 is 16 residues long. CDR1 and CDR2 (germline): MNHEY, SVGAGI.

The chain has TRBV11-2 and TRBJ2-5, with 9 positions matching TRBD1. The CDR3 is 16 residues long. Germline loops: CDR1 SGHAT, CDR2 FQNNGV. V lost 3 bases and J lost 0; bases outside the gene matches: 5. The CDR3 sequence: CASSFGQGSYQETQYF. The DNA for the CDR3 is TGTGCCAGCAGCTTCGGACAGGGGTCCTACCAAGAGACCCAGTACTTC.

V usage is TRBV7-8 and J usage is TRBJ2-5; 10 bases align to TRBD2. V gave up 4 bases and J gave up 1 base; unmatched junction bases: 3. Per the germline V gene, CDR1 is SGHVS and CDR2 is FQNEAQ. The CDR3 runs 15 residues. The CDR3 region has the DNA TGTGCCAGCAGCTCTAGCGGGGGAGTCCAAGAGACCCAGTACTTC. This sequence encodes CASSSSGGVQETQYF. The complete variable domain, with remaining parts taken from reference TRBV7-8 and TRBJ2-5, reads GAGVSQSPRYKVAKRGQDVALRCDPISGHVSLFWYQQALGQGPEFLTYFQNEAQLDKSGLPSDRFFAERPEGSVSTLKIQRTQQEDSAVYLCASSSSGGVQETQYFGPGTRLLVL.

This clone appeared a single time. V is TRBV19 and J is TRBJ2-3; no clear D gene. CDR3 size: 13 residues. Germline CDR1 LNHDA, CDR2 SQIVND (reference sequence). Trimming cost V 0 bases and J 4 bases, with 5 bases left between them. CDR3 nucleotides: TGTGCCAGTAGTATAGACTGGCCAGATACGCAGTATTTT. Encoded protein: CASSIDWPDTQYF.

The CDR3 DNA sequence: TGTGCCAGCAGTCAACCAGGGGGGCCCAATCAGCCCCAGCATTTT. It codes for CASSQPGGPNQPQHF. The gene calls are TRBV7-8 and TRBJ1-5, with TRBD1 matching 7 bases. The CDR3 spans 15 residues. Germline lookup yields CDR1 SGHVS and CDR2 FQNEAQ. With V trimmed by 6 bases and J by 3 bases, 8 bases remained unmatched.

In its sample, this clone was seen a few times. V and J are TRBV23-1 and TRBJ2-3, with D possibly TRBD1 on 6 matching bases. TRBV23-1 is treated as an ORF (open reading frame) with a function not yet certain. CDR3 length: 18 amino acids. The V and J ends lost 3 bases and 0 bases respectively, with 19 bases between them. CDR3 loop: CASSHHPRGSTSTDTQYF. In DNA form, the CDR3 reads TGCGCCAGCAGTCACCACCCTAGGGGGAGTACTAGCACAGATACGCAGTATTTT.

The count of this clone is one. The chain links TRBV2 to TRBJ2-7; D not certain. This CDR3 contains 18 residues. The germline gives CDR1 SNHLY, CDR2 FYNNEI. The ends were cut back, 4 bases at V and 1 base at J, with 23 bases in the middle. The CDR3 DNA sequence: TGTGCCAGCAGTGGAACGGGTCGAGGCCTTATAGGGTCCTACGAGCAGTACTTC. It specifies CASSGTGRGLIGSYEQYF.